This T cell receptor beta chain was obtained from a study of blood T cell repertoires in COVID-19. Looking at the study overall: Sites in the United States, Italy and Spain provided acute and convalescent COVID-19 samples. The cDNA or gDNA used as material had been derived from T cells, B-cell-depleted T cells, or PBMCs.

Per the study methods: How many nucleated cells were present was estimated from reference gene primer amplification. Profiled with immunoSEQ multiplex PCR; TCRdb holds only in-frame clones, not every one. V, J and clone size are taken as reported in that table, and D and trimming were inferred from the DNA itself. The sample lists a few hundred thousand clones, 86% occurring once. Trimming took 7 bases from V and 4 from J; bases not matched to a gene: 8. The CDR3 runs to 14 residues. CDR1 and CDR2 from the germline V gene are LNHDA and SQIVND (reference sequence). The sequenced sample was peripheral blood. This clonotype was obtained from a man aged 25 to 40 who had recovered from COVID-19. V is TRBV19 and J is TRBJ2-7; 9 bases fit TRBD1. The CDR3 sequence: CASNRGQGLYEQYF. The CDR3 nucleotides are TGTGCCAGTAACAGGGGGCAGGGCCTATACGAGCAGTACTTC.